This T cell receptor beta chain was identified during a study of glioma-infiltrating T cells. CDR1 is SGDLS, CDR2 YYNGEE, per germline. V trimming: 3 bases; J trimming: 3 bases; junction bases outside the gene matches: 2. The CDR3 consists of 14 residues. Amplification of TCR alpha and beta CDR3 regions from RNA used iRepertoire nested multiplex PCR. TCRdb reprocessed the multiplex PCR reads via MiXCR and lists one record per CDR3 protein. Of more than 350,000 distinct CDR3 sequences in the sample, roughly two fifths were seen once. This sequence originates from a human donor with low-grade glioma or glioblastoma, undergoing nonglioma brain surgery, or in good health (not recorded which). The sequencing sample was made of glioma tissue, nonneoplastic brain tissue, or PBMCs (not recorded which). The chain uses TRBV9 and TRBJ1-1; 10 bases fit TRBD1. The CDR3 DNA sequence: TGTGCCAGCAGCGGGGGACAGGGGTACACTGAAGCTTTCTTT. This codes for CASSGGQGYTEAFF.